The source of this T cell receptor (beta chain) is a study of blood T cell repertoires in COVID-19. Study context: PBMCs, B-cell-depleted T cells, or T cells were the source of the cDNA or gDNA that made up the material.

This clone showed up just once. The CDR3 extends over 18 amino acids. V lost 0 bases, J lost 1 base, and 4 bases stayed unmatched. CDR1 and CDR2 from the germline V gene are SGHRS and YFSETQ. Using immunoSEQ multiplex PCR, the repertoire was profiled, and TCRdb retains in-frame clones only, with some absent. Among 120,000 to 150,000 clones listed, roughly 77% were seen once. The rearrangement uses TRBV5-1 and TRBJ2-3; 14 bases line up with TRBD2. This clonotype originated in a man aged 55 to 70 with acute or convalescent COVID-19. Sample: peripheral blood. CDR3 nucleotide sequence: TGCGCCAGCAGCTTGGCCGGGACTAGCGGGAGTCGCACAGATACGCAGTATTTT. Protein product: CASSLAGTSGSRTDTQYF.